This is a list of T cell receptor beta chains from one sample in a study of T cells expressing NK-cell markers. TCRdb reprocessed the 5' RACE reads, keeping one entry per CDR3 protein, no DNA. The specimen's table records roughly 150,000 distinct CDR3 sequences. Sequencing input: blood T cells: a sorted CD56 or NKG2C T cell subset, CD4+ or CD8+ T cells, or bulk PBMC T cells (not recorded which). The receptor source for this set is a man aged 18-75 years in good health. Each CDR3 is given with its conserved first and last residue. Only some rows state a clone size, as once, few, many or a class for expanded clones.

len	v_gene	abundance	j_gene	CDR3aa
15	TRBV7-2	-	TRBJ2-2	CASSALGGYAGELFF
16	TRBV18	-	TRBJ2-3	CASSPSGGLFADTQYF
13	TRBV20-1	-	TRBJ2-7	CSAGDRGSYEQYF
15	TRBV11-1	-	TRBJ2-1	CASSRQGSQFSEQFF
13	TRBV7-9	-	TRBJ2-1	CASSLDPAEWQFF
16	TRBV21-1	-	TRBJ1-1	CASSKPSGRGNTEAFF
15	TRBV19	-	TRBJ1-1	CASSVSGTYNTEAFF
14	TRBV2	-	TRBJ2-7	CASSTLAGTYEQYF
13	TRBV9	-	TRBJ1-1	CASSAGQFPEAFF
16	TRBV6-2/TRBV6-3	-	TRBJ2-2	CASSSSIDGNTGELFF
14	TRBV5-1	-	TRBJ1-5	CASSVGTGNQPQHF
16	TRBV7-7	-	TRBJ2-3	CASSSTSGGHADTQYF
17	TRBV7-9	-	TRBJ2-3	CASRLPLGGPTTDTQYF
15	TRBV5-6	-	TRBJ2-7	CASSVVTLGGIEQYF
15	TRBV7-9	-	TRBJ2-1	CASSLELAGSNEQFF
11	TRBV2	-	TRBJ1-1	CASSRGVEAFF
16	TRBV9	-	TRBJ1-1	CASSERDRGMNTEAFF
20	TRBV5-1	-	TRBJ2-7	CASSLGATGLLAGDSYEQYF
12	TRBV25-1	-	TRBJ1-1	CASSEGTPEAFF
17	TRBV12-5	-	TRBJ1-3	CASGSHTRQGHENTIYF
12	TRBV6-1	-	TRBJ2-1	CASSEGLNEQFF
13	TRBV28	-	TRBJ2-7	CASRLGQSYEQYF
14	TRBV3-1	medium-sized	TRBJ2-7	CASSHQVNAYEQYF
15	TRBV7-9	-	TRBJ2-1	CASSLVIPPYNEQFF
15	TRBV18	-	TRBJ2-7	CASSLPTGPYYEQYF
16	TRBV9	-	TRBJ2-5	CASSSPRDRVEATQYF
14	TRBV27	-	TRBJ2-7	CASSIGTDTYEQYF
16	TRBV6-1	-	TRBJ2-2	CASSEYRGGNTGELFF
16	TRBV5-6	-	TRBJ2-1	CASSSGVLAPYNEQFF
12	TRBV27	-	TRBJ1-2	CASSALEGGYTF
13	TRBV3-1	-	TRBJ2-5	CASSRTGSETQYF
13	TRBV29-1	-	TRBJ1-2	CSVEVGQSYGYTF
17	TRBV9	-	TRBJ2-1	CASSPGSSGDIYNEQFF
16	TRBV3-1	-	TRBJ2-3	CASSQEGTASTDTQYF
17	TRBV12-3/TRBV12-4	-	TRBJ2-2	CASSPPSGGVDTGELFF
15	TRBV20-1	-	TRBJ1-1	CSAPPRGRPGTEAFF
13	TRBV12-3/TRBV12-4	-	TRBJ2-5	CASTGQGGETQYF
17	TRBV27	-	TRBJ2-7	CASSLSGGQGLSYEQYF
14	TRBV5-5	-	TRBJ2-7	CASSFRETSYEQYF
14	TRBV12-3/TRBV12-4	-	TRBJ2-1	CASSPGQGWNEQFF
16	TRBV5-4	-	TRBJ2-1	CASSLARAGGWNEQFF
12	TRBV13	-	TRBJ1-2	CASSAGGWGYTF
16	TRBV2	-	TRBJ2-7	CASRDFTGKVTYEQYF
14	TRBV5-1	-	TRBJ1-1	CASTLDRVVGEAFF
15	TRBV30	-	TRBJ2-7	CAWSVLSETDYEQYF
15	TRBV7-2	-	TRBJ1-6	CASSLGDVTNSPLHF
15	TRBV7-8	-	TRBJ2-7	CASSLGGGPHYEQYF
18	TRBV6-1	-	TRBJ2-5	CASSEAASGGALQETQYF
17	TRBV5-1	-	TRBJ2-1	CASSPGEAGESYNEQFF
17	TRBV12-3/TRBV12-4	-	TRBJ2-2	CASGPDRSPSNTGELFF
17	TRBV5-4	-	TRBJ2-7	CASSFSDFIDASYEQYF
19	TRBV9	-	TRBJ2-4	CASSVVRDTRRGPKNIQYF
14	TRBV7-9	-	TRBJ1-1	CASSFPGARGEAFF
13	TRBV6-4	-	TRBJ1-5	CASSSDSNQPQHF